The clone carrying this T cell receptor beta chain has a handful of counts. What it binds is unknown. Time point noted: persistent/refractory GD, antithyroid drugs over 5 years with positive TRAb. Making the TCR library involved RNA that had been extracted from PBMCs. V shed 7 bases and J 3 bases; nucleotides not matched to a gene: 7. The CDR3 length is 15 residues. This sample stems from a study of regulatory T cells in long-lasting Graves disease. The authors built TCR beta libraries using iRepertoire HTBI primers and Arm-PCR of CDR3 regions. In the original analysis: Samples revealed 62 TRBV and 14 TRBJ segments. TCRdb fed the multiplex PCR reads into MiXCR, producing one record per CDR3 protein. These V and J calls are TCRdb output, not the study's own analysis. The sample records roughly 500,000 distinct CDR3 sequences, 20% to 25% being singletons. The study, taken as a whole, reports: Graves' patients with persistent disease showed TCR diversity lower than patients newly diagnosed. Since the sample size was small, accuracy may have been reduced.

The gene calls are TRBV12-3 or TRBV12-4 and TRBJ2-2, with 8 bases identical to TRBD2. The sequencing here drew on peripheral blood mononuclear cells (PBMCs), taken when the disease was refractory, from a patient treated with antithyroid drugs. The clonotype comes from a female donor with Graves disease. The CDR3 DNA sequence: TGTGCCAGCATCCCGGGACTAGGGTACACCGGGGAGCTGTTTTTT. Encoded protein: CASIPGLGYTGELFF.